The 16 T cell receptor beta chains given below trace back to one sample, sequenced in a study of memory CD4+ T cells and cytomegalovirus serostatus. Repertoires were generated with immunoSEQ multiplex PCR, while TCRdb's copy carries only in-frame clones and drops some. The sample carries 80,000 to 100,000 clones, about 80% recorded once. Single viable CD3+CD4+CD8-CD45RO+ cells were sorted as the memory CD4+ T cells. The sequencing input was memory CD4+ T cells from blood. The receptors shown here come from an adult in good health and CMV-seropositive.

The chain combines TRBV19 with TRBJ2-3, with D unresolved. CDR1 LNHDA and CDR2 SQIVND come from the germline V gene (reference sequence). V lost 6 bases and J 0 bases, leaving 10 bases between the germline ends. The CDR3 has 14 residues. The CDR3 bases are TGTGCCAGTAGCCAAGGCCCGAGCACAGATACGCAGTATTTT. Amino acids: CASSQGPSTDTQYF.

V gene TRBV28 combines with J gene TRBJ1-2; tentatively, D is TRBD1 (6 bases). V dropped 1 base and J dropped 0 bases, with 9 bases sitting between them. The CDR3 runs to 15 residues. Germline V lookup: CDR1 MDHEN, CDR2 SYDVKM. The CDR3, as DNA: TGTGCCAGCAGTTTATCCACAGGGTCTAACTATGGCTACACCTTC. It is translated as CASSLSTGSNYGYTF.

This chain connects TRBV6-1 to TRBJ2-3; 11 bases are shared with TRBD2. V was pared by 2 bases and J by 5 bases, with 3 bases of the junction left unmatched. CDR3 length: 15 amino acids. Per germline, CDR1 MNHNS and CDR2 SASEGT. The CDR3 sequence: CASSERLAGRDTQYF. CDR3 DNA: TGTGCCAGCAGTGAAAGACTAGCGGGACGAGATACGCAGTATTTT.

This sequence joins TRBV30 and TRBJ2-2; possibly TRBD2 for D (5 bases). Trimming cost V 4 bases and J 1 base, with 16 bases left between them. Germline loops: CDR1 GTSNPN, CDR2 SVGIG (reference sequence). The CDR3 consists of 16 residues. The CDR3 coding sequence is TGTGCCTGGAATCGGGAACGGGTAAAGAACACCGGGGAGCTGTTTTTT. This sequence encodes CAWNRERVKNTGELFF.

The chain has TRBV6-5 and TRBJ1-1; the D gene is possibly TRBD1 (6 bases). The CDR3 is made up of 14 amino acids. Germline-derived CDR1 and CDR2 are MNHEY and SVGAGI. V lost 2 bases and J lost 1, with 8 bases in between. The CDR3: CASSYEGGNTEAFF. In DNA form, the CDR3 reads TGTGCCAGCAGTTACGAGGGGGGGAACACTGAAGCTTTCTTT.

The V gene is TRBV4-2, the J gene TRBJ2-7; D is perhaps TRBD2 (5 bases). The germline V and J ends were trimmed by 0 bases and 3 bases, with 18 bases remaining between them. Germline-derived CDR1 and CDR2 are LGHNA and YNFKEQ. The CDR3 has 17 residues. The CDR3 sequence: CASSQEVAGKKGYEQYF. Here the CDR3 DNA reads TGTGCCAGCAGCCAAGAGGTAGCCGGGAAAAAGGGCTACGAGCAGTACTTC.

In DNA, the CDR3 is TGTGCCAGCAGCGAAGGGCCCGTCTACAATGAGCAGTTCTTC. Translated, it gives CASSEGPVYNEQFF. This chain links TRBV7-3 with TRBJ2-1; D gene unclear. The CDR3 totals 14 residues. CDR1 and CDR2 (germline): SGHTA, FQGTGA. Trimming cost V 5 bases and J 3 bases, with 11 bases left between them.

This clone was counted a single time. The V and J genes are TRBV4-2 and TRBJ1-5, with D possibly being TRBD1 (5 bases). CDR1 is LGHNA and CDR2 is YNFKEQ in the germline V gene. The CDR3 is 17 residues long. V shed 0 bases and J shed 0 bases, with 12 bases lying between them. The CDR3 protein is CASSQDHGTSSNQPQHF. For the CDR3, the DNA is TGTGCCAGCAGCCAAGATCACGGGACTTCTAGCAATCAGCCCCAGCATTTT.

This rearrangement joins TRBV30 to TRBJ1-6; 11 nucleotides agree with TRBD1. V was pared by 2 bases and J by 9 bases, with 12 bases of the junction left unmatched. CDR3 length: 17 amino acids. CDR1 and CDR2 (germline): GTSNPN, SVGIG (reference sequence). The CDR3: CAWSTRRTGTGGSPLHF. The CDR3 region has the DNA TGTGCCTGGAGTACACGCCGCACCGGGACAGGGGGTTCACCCCTCCACTTT.

The rearrangement joins TRBV6-4 to TRBJ1-5; D is undetermined. The CDR3 extends over 14 amino acids. The ends were cut back, 7 bases at V and 4 bases at J, with 14 bases in the middle. Looked up from germline, CDR1 is MRHNA and CDR2 is SNTAGT. The CDR3 nucleotides are TGTGCCAGCACGACCCGGGTAGGGAATCAGCCCCAGCATTTT. It translates to CASTTRVGNQPQHF.

The genes are TRBV28 and TRBJ2-2; TRBD2 might be the D (5 bases). This CDR3 has 17 residues. CDR1 and CDR2 (germline): MDHEN, SYDVKM. Between the trimmed V and J ends, which lost 6 bases and 5 bases, there was a span of 22 bases. The CDR3: CASRLSGRGEGTGELFF. DNA for the CDR3: TGTGCCAGCAGGCTCAGCGGACGGGGAGAAGGGACCGGGGAGCTGTTTTTT.

The chain recombines TRBV10-3 with TRBJ1-5; D is unclear. The CDR3 extends over 18 amino acids. Germline CDR1 and CDR2: ENHRY and SYGVKD. Trimming took off 2 bases at V and 3 bases at J, with 20 bases between the two ends. CDR3 sequence: CAISEVKGTQITNQPQHF. As DNA, the CDR3 is TGTGCCATCAGTGAGGTAAAGGGCACCCAAATCACCAATCAGCCCCAGCATTTT.

This chain uses TRBV11-2 with TRBJ2-7; 10 positions agree with TRBD2. Germline loops: CDR1 SGHAT, CDR2 FQNNGV. The CDR3 spans 15 residues. The V segment lost 3 bases and the J segment 12 bases; nucleotides outside the gene matches: 14. The chain's CDR3 is CASSFQLAGSDRRYF. CDR3 coding DNA: TGTGCCAGCAGCTTCCAACTAGCGGGATCGGATAGGCGGTACTTC.

The DNA for the CDR3 is TGTGCCAGCAGTCCTCGGACTGGGAACACCGGGGAGCTGTTTTTT. Translating it yields CASSPRTGNTGELFF. The gene calls are TRBV28 and TRBJ2-2, with D perhaps TRBD2 (5 bases). The CDR3 has 15 amino acids. The ends were cut back, 5 bases at V and 1 base at J, with 11 bases in the middle. Germline assignment: CDR1 MDHEN and CDR2 SYDVKM.

This sequence joins TRBV19 and TRBJ2-2; 12 nucleotides agree with TRBD2. The germline V gene has CDR1 LNHDA and CDR2 SQIVND (reference sequence). The CDR3 loop spans 17 amino acids. V lost 5 bases to trimming and J lost 7 bases; unmatched junction nucleotides: 11. CDR3 nucleotides: TGTGCCAGTAGTTACGGGGCTAGCGGGAGGGCCCTCGGGGAGCTGTTTTTT. Amino acid sequence: CASSYGASGRALGELFF.

The chain combines TRBV29-1 with TRBJ2-1; 14 bases are a match to TRBD2. The germline V gene encodes CDR1 SQVTM and CDR2 ANQGSEA. The CDR3 is 19 amino acids. With V trimmed by 7 bases and J by 2 bases, 16 bases remained unmatched. The CDR3 spells CSAEALPGLAGVPYNEQFF. DNA for the CDR3: TGCAGCGCAGAAGCACTTCCGGGACTAGCGGGAGTCCCCTACAATGAGCAGTTCTTC.